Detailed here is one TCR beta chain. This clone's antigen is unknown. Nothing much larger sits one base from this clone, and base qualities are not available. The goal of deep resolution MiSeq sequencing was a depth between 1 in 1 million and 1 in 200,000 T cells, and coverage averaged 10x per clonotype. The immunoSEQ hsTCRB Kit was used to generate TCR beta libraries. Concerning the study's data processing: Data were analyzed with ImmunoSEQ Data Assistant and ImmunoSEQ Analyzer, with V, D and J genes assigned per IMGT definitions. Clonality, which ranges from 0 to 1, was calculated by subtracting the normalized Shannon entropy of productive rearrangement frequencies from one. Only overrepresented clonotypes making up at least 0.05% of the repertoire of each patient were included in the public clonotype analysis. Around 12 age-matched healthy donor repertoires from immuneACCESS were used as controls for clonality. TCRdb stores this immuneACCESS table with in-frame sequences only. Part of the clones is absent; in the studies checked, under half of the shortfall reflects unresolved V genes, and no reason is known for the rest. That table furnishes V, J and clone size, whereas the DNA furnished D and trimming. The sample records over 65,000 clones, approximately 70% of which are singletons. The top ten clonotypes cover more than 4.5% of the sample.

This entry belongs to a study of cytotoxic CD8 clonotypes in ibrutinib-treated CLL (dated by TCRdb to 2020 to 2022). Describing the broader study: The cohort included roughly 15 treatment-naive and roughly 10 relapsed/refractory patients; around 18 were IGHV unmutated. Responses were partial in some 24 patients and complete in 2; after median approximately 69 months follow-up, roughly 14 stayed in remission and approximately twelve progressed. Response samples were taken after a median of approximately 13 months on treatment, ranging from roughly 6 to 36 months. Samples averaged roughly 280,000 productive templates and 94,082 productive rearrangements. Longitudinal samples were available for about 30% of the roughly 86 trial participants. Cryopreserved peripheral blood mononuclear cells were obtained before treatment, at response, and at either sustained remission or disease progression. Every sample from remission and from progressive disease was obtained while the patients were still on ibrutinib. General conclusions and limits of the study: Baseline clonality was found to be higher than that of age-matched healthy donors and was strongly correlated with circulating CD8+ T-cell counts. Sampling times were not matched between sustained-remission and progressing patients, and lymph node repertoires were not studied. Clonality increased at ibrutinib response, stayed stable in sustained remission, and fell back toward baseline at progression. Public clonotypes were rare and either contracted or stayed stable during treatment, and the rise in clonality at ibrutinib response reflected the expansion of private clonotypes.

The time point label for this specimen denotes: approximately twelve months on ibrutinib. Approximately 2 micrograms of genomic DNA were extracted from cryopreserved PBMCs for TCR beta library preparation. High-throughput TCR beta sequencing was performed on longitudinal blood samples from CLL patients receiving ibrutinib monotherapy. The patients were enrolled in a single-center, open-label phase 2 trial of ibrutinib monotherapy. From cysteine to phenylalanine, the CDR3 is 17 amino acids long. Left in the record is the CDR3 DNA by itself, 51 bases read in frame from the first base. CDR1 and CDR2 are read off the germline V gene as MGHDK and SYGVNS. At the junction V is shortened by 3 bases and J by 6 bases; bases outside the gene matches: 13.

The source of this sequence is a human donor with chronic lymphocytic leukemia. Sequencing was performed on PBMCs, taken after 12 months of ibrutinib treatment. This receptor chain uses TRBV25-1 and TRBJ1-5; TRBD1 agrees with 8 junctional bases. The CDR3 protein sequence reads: CASSDSRAGGYRQPQHF. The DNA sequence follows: TGTGCCAGCAGTGATTCTAGGGCAGGGGGCTACCGTCAGCCCCAGCATTTT.